This T cell receptor beta chain was recovered during a study of blood T cell repertoires in COVID-19. Study context: COVID-19 samples collected from the United States, Italy and Spain covered acute and convalescent phases. Sample material is recorded as cDNA or gDNA derived from T cells, B-cell-depleted T cells, or PBMCs.

The length of the CDR3 is 14 residues. The germline gives CDR1 SEHNR, CDR2 FQNEAQ (reference sequence). V lost 0 bases, J lost 1 base, and 4 bases lay in between. The authors' processing: Researchers report that nucleated cell counts were estimated from reference gene primer amplification. Only in-frame clones appear in the TCRdb table, and some are missing; sequencing was by immunoSEQ multiplex PCR. V, J and clone size are taken as reported in that table, and D and trimming were inferred from the DNA itself. The profile covers about 76,000 clones, with over 75% appearing a single time and roughly 6% taken by the ten largest.

V and J are TRBV7-9 and TRBJ1-5; D remains ambiguous. The sample consisted of peripheral blood. The TCR comes from a man aged 50-60 years with active COVID-19. This CDR3 reads CASSLALSNQPQHF. The CDR3 region has the DNA TGTGCCAGCAGCTTAGCTCTGAGCAATCAGCCCCAGCATTTT.